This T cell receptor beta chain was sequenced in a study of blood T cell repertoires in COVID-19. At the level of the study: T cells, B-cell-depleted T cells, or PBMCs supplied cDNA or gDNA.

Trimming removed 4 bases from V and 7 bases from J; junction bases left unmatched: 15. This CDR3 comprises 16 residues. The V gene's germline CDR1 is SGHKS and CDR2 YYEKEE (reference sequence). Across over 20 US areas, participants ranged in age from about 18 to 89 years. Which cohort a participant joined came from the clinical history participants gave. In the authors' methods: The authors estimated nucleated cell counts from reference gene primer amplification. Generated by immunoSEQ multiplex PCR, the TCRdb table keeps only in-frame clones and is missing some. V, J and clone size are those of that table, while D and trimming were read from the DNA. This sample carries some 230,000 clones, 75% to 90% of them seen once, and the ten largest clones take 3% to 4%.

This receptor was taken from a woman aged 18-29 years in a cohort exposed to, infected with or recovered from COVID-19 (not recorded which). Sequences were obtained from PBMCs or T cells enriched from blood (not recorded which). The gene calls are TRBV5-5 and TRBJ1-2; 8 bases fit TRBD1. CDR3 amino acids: CASSPNPGGATGGYTF. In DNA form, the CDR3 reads TGTGCCAGCAGCCCCAACCCAGGGGGCGCGACTGGTGGCTACACCTTC.